This T cell receptor beta chain was obtained from a study of early T cells in non-severe SARS-CoV-2 infection. Study results and caveats: VDJdb matching skewed toward anti-spike CD8 responses, missing private and CD4 specificities.

Individual cDNA molecules each received unique molecular identifiers attached to them. TCRdb passed the 5' RACE reads through MiXCR, listing each CDR3 protein once. The data hold around 68,000 distinct CDR3 sequences, with about 6% observed a single time. The CDR3 has 13 residues. V lost 4 bases to trimming and J lost 5 bases, with 11 bases between them. From germline, CDR1 is SGDLS and CDR2 YYNGEE. This clonotype was picked up many times. Its antigen is currently unknown. This sequence was found in an adult who was a healthcare worker with PCR-confirmed SARS-CoV-2 infection or an uninfected control (not recorded which). The sample consisted of whole blood, taken at baseline. This chain joins TRBV9 and TRBJ2-3, with D uncertain. The CDR3 DNA follows: TGTGCCAGCAGCTCTACTCAGTTAGATACGCAGTATTTT. It translates to CASSSTQLDTQYF.